The 21 T cell receptor beta chains given below trace back to one sample, sequenced in a study of T cell changes during pregnancy in multiple sclerosis. TCRdb's copy holds only in-frame clones and misses some; the assay was immunoSEQ multiplex PCR. This sample has tens of thousands of clones; about 93% occur once, and the top ten carry more than 0.8%. The material sequenced was peripheral blood, taken in the third trimester of pregnancy. The receptors here all came from a female donor with multiple sclerosis, enrolled in a pregnancy study.

The chain carries TRBV6-5 and TRBJ2-2; D might be TRBD1 (5 bases). Per germline, CDR1 MNHEY and CDR2 SVGAGI. V lost 5 bases and J lost 1, with 8 bases in between. CDR3 length: 14 amino acids. The chain's CDR3 is CASSHRWNTGELFF. The DNA for the CDR3 is TGTGCCAGCAGTCACAGGTGGAACACCGGGGAGCTGTTTTTT.

The rearrangement uses TRBV4-2 and TRBJ2-2, with D possibly matching TRBD2 (5 bases). The CDR3 runs 14 residues. The germline V gene has CDR1 LGHNA and CDR2 YNFKEQ. V was cut by 0 bases and J by 5 bases, with 7 bases left in between. The CDR3 DNA follows: TGTGCCAGCAGCCAAGAACTAGTTACCGGGGAGCTGTTTTTT. As protein: CASSQELVTGELFF.

The V gene is TRBV5-6, the J gene TRBJ2-2; a weak D match, TRBD2 (6 bases). This CDR3 has 18 amino acids. Germline V lookup: CDR1 SGHDT, CDR2 YYEEEE. V was clipped by 1 base and J by 0 bases, with 16 bases between them. DNA for the CDR3: TGTGCCAGCAGCTTGTGGGGGGTGGGCGGAGCGAACACCGGGGAGCTGTTTTTT. Translated: CASSLWGVGGANTGELFF.

V usage is TRBV7-3 and J usage is TRBJ2-2; 7 bases map to TRBD1. CDR3 length: 14 amino acids. V trimming: 2 bases; J trimming: 7 bases; junction bases outside the gene matches: 4. Germline CDR1 and CDR2: SGHTA and FQGTGA. The CDR3 DNA reads as TGTGCCAGCAGCTTATACAGGGGCAGCGGGGAGCTGTTTTTT. Encoded protein: CASSLYRGSGELFF.

The J gene is TRBJ2-1, the V gene TRBV5-6, with 10 bases lining up with TRBD2. This CDR3 is built from 16 residues. J lost 6 bases, V lost 4 bases, and 10 bases had no gene match. Germline V gene data show CDR1 as SGHDT and CDR2 as YYEEEE. The chain's CDR3 is CASSLGLAGGFNEQFF. The CDR3 bases are TGTGCCAGCAGCCTGGGGTTAGCGGGAGGTTTCAATGAGCAGTTCTTC.

The V gene is TRBV30, the J gene TRBJ2-1; 8 bases fit TRBD1. V lost 0 bases, J lost 9 bases, and 7 bases stayed unmatched. Germline V gene sequence: CDR1 GTSNPN, CDR2 SVGIG (reference sequence). The CDR3 length is 14 residues. In DNA form, the CDR3 reads TGTGCCTGGAGTGTAGGGCAGGGGGCGGTTGAGCAGTTCTTC. It specifies CAWSVGQGAVEQFF. The full variable domain, its missing parts supplied by reference TRBV30 and TRBJ2-1, is SQTIHQWPATLVQPVGSPLSLECTVEGTSNPNLYWYRQAAGRGLQLLFYSVGIGQISSEVPQNLSASRPQDRQFILSSKKLLLSDSGFYLCAWSVGQGAVEQFFGPGTRLTVL.

This chain uses TRBV2 with TRBJ2-6, with a weak D call TRBD1 (6 bases). Per the germline V gene, CDR1 is SNHLY and CDR2 is FYNNEI. The V and J ends lost 6 bases and 0 bases respectively, with 6 bases between them. This CDR3 has 14 residues. CDR3 nucleotides: TGTGCCAGCAGACAGGGCTCTGGGGCCAACGTCCTGACTTTC. Its protein is CASRQGSGANVLTF.

The CDR3, as DNA: TGCGCCAGCAGCCCCGGGGCGGGAGAAGAGACCCAGTACTTC. Encoded protein: CASSPGAGEETQYF. The J gene is TRBJ2-5, the V gene TRBV4-3, with 7 bases fitting TRBD2. The germline CDR1 and CDR2 sequences are LGHNA and YSLEER. The J segment lost 3 bases and the V segment lost 4 bases, leaving 5 bases of the junction unmatched. The CDR3 consists of 14 residues.

The genes are TRBV15 and TRBJ1-1; D call uncertain. This CDR3 has 14 residues. Trimming removed 0 bases at V and 1 base at J, with 6 bases between. Germline V gene sequence: CDR1 LNHNV, CDR2 YYDKDF (reference sequence). CDR3 region: CATSRDRGNTEAFF. Here the CDR3 DNA reads TGTGCCACCAGCAGAGATCGAGGGAACACTGAAGCTTTCTTT.

This clone appeared once. This chain joins TRBV10-2 and TRBJ2-7; TRBD2 agrees at 9 bases. CDR1 and CDR2 from the germline V gene are WSHSY and SAAADI. The V and J ends lost 6 bases and 2 bases, in that order; junction bases with no gene match: 2. CDR3 size: 13 residues. CDR3 in amino acids: CASRVAGAYEQYF. The CDR3 DNA reads TGCGCCAGCAGGGTAGCGGGAGCCTACGAGCAGTACTTC.

CDR3 residues: CASSYRGLAYEQYF. CDR3 nucleotide sequence: TGTGCCAGCAGTTACAGAGGGCTAGCCTACGAGCAGTACTTC. The chain is built from TRBV28 and TRBJ2-7; possibly TRBD2 for D (5 bases). Germline values: CDR1 MDHEN, CDR2 SYDVKM. The CDR3 has 14 amino acids. V was clipped by 4 bases and J by 2 bases, with 12 bases between them.

The chain recombines TRBV4-1 with TRBJ2-2, with D possibly TRBD2 on 5 matching bases. Germline V CDR1 and CDR2: MGHRA, YSYEKL. The ends were cut back, 0 bases at V and 7 bases at J, with 12 bases in the middle. The CDR3 is 15 residues long. CDR3 loop: CASSQDQGAGGELFF. DNA for the CDR3: TGCGCCAGCAGCCAAGATCAAGGTGCGGGCGGGGAGCTGTTTTTT.

J is TRBJ1-2 and V is TRBV2; D unclear. CDR1 and CDR2 (germline): SNHLY, FYNNEI. This CDR3 is built from 13 residues. V lost 3 bases to trimming and J lost 4 bases, with 9 bases between them. The CDR3 protein is CASSEEILYGYTF. The DNA of the CDR3 is TGTGCCAGCAGTGAGGAGATCCTCTATGGCTACACCTTC.

The J gene is TRBJ2-2, the V gene TRBV9; D is unclear. The germline V gene encodes CDR1 SGDLS and CDR2 YYNGEE. The CDR3 is 15 amino acids. Deletions cut 0 bases from V and 1 base from J, with 7 bases between. CDR3 in DNA: TGTGCCAGCAGCGTAGGAGGTCAGAACACCGGGGAGCTGTTTTTT. Its translation is CASSVGGQNTGELFF.

The V and J genes are TRBV21-1 and TRBJ1-1. TRBV21-1 is a pseudogene. The CDR3 length is 16 residues. Here the CDR3 DNA reads TGTGCCAGCAGCAAAATACGACTCCCCAGGAACACTGAAGCTTTCTTT. It is translated as CASSKIRLPRNTEAFF.

The rearrangement links TRBV28 to TRBJ2-1, with TRBD2 matching 7 bases. The CDR3 runs 16 residues. CDR1 and CDR2 (germline): MDHEN, SYDVKM. Trimming at V came to 1 base and at J to 0 bases, leaving 3 bases not matched to a gene. The CDR3 nucleotides read TGTGCCAGCAGTTTATATCCTAGCGGCTCCTACAATGAGCAGTTCTTC. It specifies CASSLYPSGSYNEQFF.

The chain couples TRBV6-5 to TRBJ2-3, with D unresolved. Germline V gene data show CDR1 as MNHEY and CDR2 as SVGAGI. V shed 2 bases and J shed 4 bases, with 4 bases lying between them. This CDR3 is built from 12 residues. In nucleotides, the CDR3 is TGTGCCAGCAGTTACCCCGCAGATACGCAGTATTTT. It encodes CASSYPADTQYF.

The chain uses TRBV4-1 and TRBJ2-7, with D perhaps matching TRBD2 (6 bases). This CDR3 region has 14 residues. Germline V gives CDR1 MGHRA, CDR2 YSYEKL. Trimming pared 0 bases from V and 6 bases from J, leaving 12 bases between. The CDR3 reads CASSQDGGVAEQYF. CDR3 sequence (DNA): TGCGCCAGCAGCCAAGACGGGGGAGTGGCCGAGCAGTACTTC.

This chain uses TRBV5-1 with TRBJ1-4; D not certain. There are 17 residues in the CDR3. CDR1 is SGHRS, CDR2 YFSETQ, per germline. Between the trimmed V and J ends, which lost 1 base and 3 bases, there was a span of 16 bases. In DNA form, the CDR3 reads TGCGCCAGCAGCTTGTTTACCCGGAGGTCAGCTAATGAAAAACTGTTTTTT. Its translation is CASSLFTRRSANEKLFF.

The CDR3 bases are TGTGCCAGCAGCCCGGACAGGGGAGACAATGAGCAGTTCTTC. It is translated as CASSPDRGDNEQFF. The J gene is TRBJ2-1, the V gene TRBV7-3; 9 bases are shared with TRBD1. The CDR3 covers 14 residues. V lost 5 bases to trimming and J lost 5 bases; unmatched junction nucleotides: 4. Germline loops: CDR1 SGHTA, CDR2 FQGTGA.

The gene calls are TRBV5-1 and TRBJ2-1, with 11 bases lining up with TRBD2. CDR3 length equals 18 residues. Germline loops: CDR1 SGHRS, CDR2 YFSETQ. The V segment lost 4 bases and the J segment 3 bases; nucleotides outside the gene matches: 12. This chain's CDR3 is CASSADLAGGRGYNEQFF. In DNA, the CDR3 is TGCGCCAGCAGCGCTGACTTAGCGGGAGGGAGGGGCTACAATGAGCAGTTCTTC.